The T cell receptor beta chain described here comes from a study of OX40 agonist ivuxolimab in advanced cancers. Broader study findings: Individuals who were partial responders at 0.1-3.0 mg/kg had clonal expansion that ranked among the lowest. Clones of CD4+ and CD8+ blood T cells grew by week 6 at doses of 0.1 to 3.0 mg/kg.

Comment on this clone: Its antigen is unknown.

Per the germline V gene, CDR1 is SGHVS and CDR2 is FNYEAQ. The CDR3 consists of 16 residues. Trimming cost V 5 bases and J 9 bases; bases outside gene matches: 10. Sequenced by immunoSEQ multiplex PCR; TCRdb stores in-frame clones only, minus some. The table shows 55,000 to 80,000 clones, with roughly 80% occurring only once. The chain links TRBV7-6 to TRBJ1-6; 10 bases are a match to TRBD1. Specimen: CD4+ or CD8+ T cells sorted from blood, collected in a trial of the OX40 agonist ivuxolimab. The clonotype originates from an adult with an advanced solid tumor such as melanoma, head and neck, liver or kidney cancer. The CDR3 DNA reads TGTGCCAGCAGCCCTCGGACAGGGGGGGTTATTTCACCCCTCCACTTT. Protein: CASSPRTGGVISPLHF.